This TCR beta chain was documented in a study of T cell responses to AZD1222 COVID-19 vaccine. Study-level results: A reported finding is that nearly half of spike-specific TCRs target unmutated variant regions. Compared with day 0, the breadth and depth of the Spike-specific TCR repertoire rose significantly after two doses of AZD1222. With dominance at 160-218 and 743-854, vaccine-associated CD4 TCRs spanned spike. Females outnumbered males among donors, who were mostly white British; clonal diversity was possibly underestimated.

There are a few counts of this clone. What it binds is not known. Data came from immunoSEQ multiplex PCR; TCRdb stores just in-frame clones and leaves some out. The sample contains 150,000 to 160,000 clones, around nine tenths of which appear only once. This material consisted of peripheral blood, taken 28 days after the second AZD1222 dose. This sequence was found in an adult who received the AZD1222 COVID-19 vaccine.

CDR3 sequence (DNA): TGTGCCAGTAGTAAAGGAGATAGTCAGCCCCAGCATTTT. Translating gives CASSKGDSQPQHF. The rearrangement links TRBV19 to TRBJ1-5; D gene uncertain. V shed 4 bases and J shed 6 bases, with 10 bases lying between them. This CDR3 spans 13 amino acids. Germline CDR1 and CDR2: LNHDA and SQIVND (reference sequence).